These T cell receptor beta chains were read from a single sample in a study of human T cells and chemical hapten exposure. TCRdb reprocessed the RACE reads via MiXCR and lists one record per CDR3 protein. The sample consists of 180,000 or so distinct CDR3 sequences, roughly 30% of them appearing once. Material: whole blood, obtained in connection with sensitization to the hapten diphenylcyclopropenone (DPC). Receptor source: a woman aged 25-40 years with alopecia areata. Some clones in this sample may be carry-over from other donors' samples. Both conserved end residues are part of each CDR3. The D gene is left open where the match is weak. Where a row states a size, it is once, few, many or the class of an expanded clone; other rows omit it.

length | size | J | V | D | DNA | CDR3
15 | NA | TRBJ1-2 | TRBV7-9 | NA | TGTGCCAGCAGCTTAGGCGGAGCTGCTAACTATAGCTACACCTTC | CASSLGGAANYSYTF
15 | NA | TRBJ1-4 | TRBV7-3 | NA | TGTGCCAGCAGCTTAAAGGGTTCGCCGGATGAAAAACTGTTTTTT | CASSLKGSPDEKLFF
15 | NA | TRBJ1-6 | TRBV7-2 | NA | TGTGCCAGCAGCTTAACAGGGCTCGATAATTCACCCCTCCACTTT | CASSLTGLDNSPLHF
13 | few | TRBJ2-7 | TRBV29-1 | NA | TGCAGCGTCTCAACAGGGCCCTCCTACGAGCAGTACTTC | CSVSTGPSYEQYF
16 | NA | TRBJ2-1 | TRBV4-1 | TRBD2 | TGCGCCAGCAGCCAAGAATCCAGCGGGGGGGCGGGTGAGCAGTTCTTC | CASSQESSGGAGEQFF
15 | NA | TRBJ2-7 | TRBV7-6 | TRBD1 | TGTGCCAGCAGCTTACCCGTACAGGGGAAAGACGAGCAGTACTTC | CASSLPVQGKDEQYF
13 | NA | TRBJ2-1 | TRBV29-1 | TRBD1 | TGCAGCTCAAGGACAGGGATAAACAATGAGCAGTTCTTC | CSSRTGINNEQFF
12 | few | TRBJ1-5 | TRBV10-3 | NA | TGTGCCATCAGTGAGTCGCTCCTGCCCCAGCATTTT | CAISESLLPQHF
15 | NA | TRBJ1-1 | TRBV20-1 | NA | TGCAGTGCTAGAGATAGCCAGGGATGGGGCACTGAAGCTTTCTTT | CSARDSQGWGTEAFF
14 | NA | TRBJ1-2 | TRBV4-3 | NA | TGCGCCAGCAGCCAAGTCCTAGCAGGGTATGGCTACACCTTC | CASSQVLAGYGYTF
15 | NA | TRBJ2-5 | TRBV28 | NA | TGTGCCAGCAGTTTACGCCGGGGCCATCAAGAGACCCAGTACTTC | CASSLRRGHQETQYF
17 | few | TRBJ1-3 | TRBV7-9 | TRBD1 | TGTGCCAGCAGCCCGGGGACAGGGGCCTTCTCTGGAAACACCATATATTTT | CASSPGTGAFSGNTIYF
15 | NA | TRBJ2-1 | TRBV6-2/TRBV6-3 | NA | TGTGCCAGCAGAGAATCAAACCGTGCCTACAATGAGCAGTTCTTC | CASRESNRAYNEQFF
15 | NA | TRBJ2-1 | TRBV2 | NA | TGTGCCAGCAGTGTAGAGGCTTTCACATACAATGAGCAGTTCTTC | CASSVEAFTYNEQFF
11 | few | TRBJ1-2 | TRBV6-2/TRBV6-3 | NA | TGTGCCAGCCGGGACATTTATGGCTACACCTTC | CASRDIYGYTF
16 | NA | TRBJ2-1 | TRBV4-2 | NA | TGTGCCAGCAGCCAAATGGCACTAGCCCTCGGGAATGAGCAGTTCTTC | CASSQMALALGNEQFF
16 | NA | TRBJ1-1 | TRBV4-2 | TRBD1 | TGTGCCAGCAGCCAAGACTGGGACAGGGCAGGCACTGAAGCTTTCTTT | CASSQDWDRAGTEAFF
14 | NA | TRBJ2-5 | TRBV5-4 | NA | TGTGCCAGCAGCTCGCGACAGGATTATACGACCCAGTACTTC | CASSSRQDYTTQYF
18 | NA | TRBJ2-6 | TRBV19 | NA | TGTGCCACCCGAGGGCAGGGACGGTCGCCCTCTGGGGCCAACGTCCTGACTTTC | CATRGQGRSPSGANVLTF
16 | NA | TRBJ2-1 | TRBV2 | NA | TGTGCCAGCAGTGAAATTCCAGGCCCAACCTCCAATGAGCAGTTCTTC | CASSEIPGPTSNEQFF
14 | NA | TRBJ1-6 | TRBV27 | NA | TGTGCCAGCGGACGGACAGAACATAATTCACCCCTCCACTTT | CASGRTEHNSPLHF
16 | NA | TRBJ2-3 | TRBV7-2 | NA | TGTGCCAGCAGCTTAGAACCCGGCAGGGTCGCAGATACGCAGTATTTT | CASSLEPGRVADTQYF
15 | NA | TRBJ2-5 | TRBV5-1 | TRBD2 | TGCGCCAGCAGCCCCGGACTAGCGAGTAGAGAGACCCAGTACTTC | CASSPGLASRETQYF
11 | few | TRBJ1-1 | TRBV29-1 | NA | TGCAGCGTTGCGGAGAACACTGAAGCTTTCTTT | CSVAENTEAFF
16 | few | TRBJ2-1 | TRBV27 | NA | TGTGCCAGCACCTCCCGCGGGACGGGGGAAAACAATGAGCAGTTCTTC | CASTSRGTGENNEQFF
15 | NA | TRBJ1-1 | TRBV30 | NA | TGTGCCTGGAGTGTACTGAAAGGCAGCAACACTGAAGCTTTCTTT | CAWSVLKGSNTEAFF
17 | NA | TRBJ1-4 | TRBV7-9 | TRBD1 | TGTGCCAGCAGCTTAGGGACAGGGAACAAAATCGGGGAAAAACTGTTTTTT | CASSLGTGNKIGEKLFF
16 | once | TRBJ2-1 | TRBV9 | TRBD2 | TGTGCCAGCAGCGGCGGGGGGACTAGCATCTACAATGAGCAGTTCTTC | CASSGGGTSIYNEQFF
13 | NA | TRBJ1-6 | TRBV20-1 | NA | TGCAGTGCTAGTAACAGTAACAATTCACCCCTCCACTTT | CSASNSNNSPLHF
14 | few | TRBJ1-3 | TRBV7-2 | TRBD1 | TGTGCCAGCAGTACAGGGGGCTCTGGAAACACCATATATTTT | CASSTGGSGNTIYF
14 | NA | TRBJ1-1 | TRBV20-1 | NA | TGCAGTGCTTTCCTGGCAGGTTTGAACACTGAAGCTTTCTTT | CSAFLAGLNTEAFF
13 | once | TRBJ1-5 | TRBV7-2 | NA | TGTGCCAGCAGCTTAGAGGGGATTCAGCCCCAGCATTTT | CASSLEGIQPQHF